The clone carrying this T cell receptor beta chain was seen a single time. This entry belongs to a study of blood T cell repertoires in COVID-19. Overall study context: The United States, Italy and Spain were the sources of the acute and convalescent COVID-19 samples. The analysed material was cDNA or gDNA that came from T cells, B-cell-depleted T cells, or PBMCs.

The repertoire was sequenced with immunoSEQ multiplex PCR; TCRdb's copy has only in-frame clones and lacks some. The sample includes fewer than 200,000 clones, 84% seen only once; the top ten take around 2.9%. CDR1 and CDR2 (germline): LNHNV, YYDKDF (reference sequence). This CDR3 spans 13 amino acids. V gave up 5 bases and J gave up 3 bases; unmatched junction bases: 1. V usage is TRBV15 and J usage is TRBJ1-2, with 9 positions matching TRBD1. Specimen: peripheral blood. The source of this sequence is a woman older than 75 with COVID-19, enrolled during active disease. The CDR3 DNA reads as TGTGCCACCAGCCGACAGGGGGACTATGGCTACACCTTC. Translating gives CATSRQGDYGYTF.